This T cell receptor (beta chain) was captured by sequencing in a study of regulatory T cells in long-lasting Graves disease. Overall study context: Persistent cases took antithyroid drugs over 5 years and stayed TSH receptor antibody positive.

This clonotype has more than one count but fewer than ten. No antigen is known for it. Study-wide points: It was peripheral blood alone, not thyroid tissue, that was studied.

Documented time point: persistent/refractory GD, antithyroid drugs over 5 years with positive TRAb. Isolated PBMC RNA provided the starting material for the TCR library. Assembly of TCR beta libraries relied on iRepertoire HTBI primers together with Arm-PCR of CDR3 regions. Each CDR3 protein is one row after TCRdb ran MiXCR on the multiplex PCR reads. The repertoire holds 300,000 to 350,000 distinct CDR3 sequences, less than 20% seen once, with over 25% in the top ten. The CDR3 is 13 amino acids. Germline V gene data show CDR1 as SGHKS and CDR2 as YYEKEE (reference sequence). V was shortened by 1 base and J by 9 bases, with 14 bases between the two germline ends.

The chain employs TRBV5-5 and TRBJ2-7; TRBD1 might be the D (5 bases). The receptor was isolated from a female donor with Graves disease. The starting material was peripheral blood mononuclear cells (PBMCs), obtained when the disease was refractory, from a patient treated with antithyroid drugs. The DNA of the CDR3 is TGTGCCAGCAGCTTGCGCACAGGCGCACGGCAGTACTTC. Amino acids: CASSLRTGARQYF.